The next 7 T cell receptor beta chains were all read from a single sample in a study of Ad26.COV2.S vaccination and SARS-CoV-2 variants. The treatment is: approximately 18 received Ad26.COV2.S at low or high dose, single or two shots; 5 received placebo; per-sample allocation not given. Sampling was done on day 63 after the first vaccine or placebo injection. Only in-frame clones appear in the TCRdb table, and some are missing; sequencing was by immunoSEQ multiplex PCR. The sample holds about 680,000 clones, roughly 90% seen once. The sample here was peripheral blood, taken in a trial of Ad26.COV2.S vaccine versus placebo. Receptor source: a person between 18 and 65 years old who received the Ad26.COV2.S COVID-19 vaccine or a placebo.

This rearrangement joins TRBV6-5 to TRBJ2-7, with a possible D match to TRBD1 (6 bases). Trimming removed 4 bases from V and 0 bases from J, with 13 bases in between. This CDR3 contains 15 residues. Germline CDR1 is MNHEY and CDR2 is SVGAGI. This chain's CDR3 is CASSSTGISSYEQYF. The CDR3 DNA follows: TGTGCCAGCAGTTCAACAGGGATCAGCTCCTACGAGCAGTACTTC.

This chain connects TRBV5-6 to TRBJ1-2; weak D call: TRBD1 (5 bases). The CDR3 extends over 12 amino acids. Between the trimmed V and J ends, which lost 3 bases and 6 bases, there was a span of 9 bases. Per the germline V gene, CDR1 is SGHDT and CDR2 is YYEEEE. The CDR3 coding sequence is TGTGCCAGCAGCTGGGGGACGGATGGCTACACCTTC. Protein product: CASSWGTDGYTF.

This clone was observed many times. The J gene is TRBJ2-1, the V gene TRBV5-8; tentative D call: TRBD2 (5 bases). The CDR3 runs 13 residues. With 0 bases removed from V and 10 bases from J, the gap between germline ends came to 11 bases. Germline-derived CDR1 and CDR2 are SGHTS and YDEGEE. This CDR3 reads CASSLVEGREQFF. DNA for the CDR3: TGTGCCAGCAGCTTGGTCGAGGGTCGAGAGCAGTTCTTC.

V usage is TRBV29-1 and J usage is TRBJ1-1, with a tentative D call TRBD1 (6 bases). The CDR3 is 12 amino acids. Trimming pared 4 bases from V and 4 bases from J, leaving 10 bases between. Germline V gene data show CDR1 as SQVTM and CDR2 as ANQGSEA. The CDR3 sequence is CSVADRSTEAFF. The CDR3 region has the DNA TGCAGCGTTGCTGACAGGAGCACTGAAGCTTTCTTT.

The chain joins TRBV27 to TRBJ2-3, with D tentatively TRBD2 (5 bases). The CDR3 is made up of 13 amino acids. CDR1 and CDR2 from the germline V gene are MNHEY and SMNVEV (reference sequence). V was shortened by 5 bases and J by 4 bases, with 10 bases between the two germline ends. The CDR3 nucleotides read TGTGCCAGCAGTCGGAGGTCCGCAGATACGCAGTATTTT. Translating gives CASSRRSADTQYF.

This chain connects TRBV2 to TRBJ2-1; 10 bases fit TRBD2. CDR1 SNHLY and CDR2 FYNNEI come from the germline V gene. Trimming removed 7 bases from V and 4 bases from J; junction bases left unmatched: 10. This CDR3 contains 16 residues. The CDR3: CASTAGVTSGYNEQFF. The CDR3 nucleotides read TGTGCCAGCACCGCGGGGGTGACTAGCGGGTACAATGAGCAGTTCTTC.

The chain employs TRBV20-1 and TRBJ2-3; no clear D gene. Germline loops: CDR1 DFQATT, CDR2 SNEGSKA (reference sequence). CDR3 size: 11 residues. V lost 5 bases to trimming and J lost 8 bases, with 11 bases between them. The CDR3 DNA is TGCAGTGCTCCAAAGACGGGTACGCAGTATTTT. It yields the protein CSAPKTGTQYF.